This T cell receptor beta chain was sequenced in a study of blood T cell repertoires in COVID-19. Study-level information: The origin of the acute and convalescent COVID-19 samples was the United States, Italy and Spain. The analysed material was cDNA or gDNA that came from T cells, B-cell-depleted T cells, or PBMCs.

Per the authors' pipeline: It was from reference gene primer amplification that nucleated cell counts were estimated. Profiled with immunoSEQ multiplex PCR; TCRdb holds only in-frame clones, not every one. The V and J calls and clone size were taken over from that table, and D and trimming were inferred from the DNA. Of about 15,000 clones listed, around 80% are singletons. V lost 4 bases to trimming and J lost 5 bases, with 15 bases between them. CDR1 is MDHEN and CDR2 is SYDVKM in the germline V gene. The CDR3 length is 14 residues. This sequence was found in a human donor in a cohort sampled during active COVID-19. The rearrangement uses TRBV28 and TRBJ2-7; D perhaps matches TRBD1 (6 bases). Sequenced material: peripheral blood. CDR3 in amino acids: CASSSGQIIHEQYF. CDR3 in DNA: TGTGCCAGCAGTTCAGGACAGATAATCCACGAGCAGTACTTC.